The 14 T cell receptor beta chains in this list originate from one sample, sequenced in a study of blood T cell repertoires in COVID-19. Using immunoSEQ multiplex PCR, the repertoire was profiled, and TCRdb retains in-frame clones only, with some absent. The data contain 350,000 or so clones, roughly nine tenths of them singletons. Sequencing was done on a sample of PBMCs or T cells enriched from blood (not recorded which). These receptors were collected from a woman under 40 who had recovered from COVID-19.

The CDR3 region is CASSPSRDRAFQPQHF. For the CDR3, the DNA is TGTGCCAGCAGTCCCTCTCGGGACAGGGCCTTCCAGCCCCAGCATTTT. The chain links TRBV27 to TRBJ1-5; 9 bases match TRBD1. The CDR3 loop spans 16 amino acids. Germline V gene lookup returns CDR1 MNHEY and CDR2 SMNVEV (reference sequence). The ends lost 5 bases at V and 7 bases at J; junction bases unmatched: 12.

This chain uses TRBV4-1 with TRBJ2-6; a weak D match, TRBD2 (5 bases). From germline, CDR1 is MGHRA and CDR2 YSYEKL. V was clipped by 4 bases and J by 0 bases, with 7 bases between them. The CDR3 spans 15 residues. CDR3 residues: CASSPAGSGANVLTF. The CDR3 DNA reads TGCGCCAGCAGCCCCGCGGGCTCTGGGGCCAACGTCCTGACTTTC.

V usage is TRBV7-2 and J usage is TRBJ2-7, with 11 nucleotides matching TRBD1. Germline CDR1 is SGHTA and CDR2 is FQGNSA. The CDR3 contains 16 residues. With V trimmed by 6 bases and J by 0 bases, 7 bases remained unmatched. This CDR3 reads CASRQPGTGGSYEQYF. The CDR3 DNA follows: TGTGCCAGCAGACAACCCGGGACAGGGGGCTCCTACGAGCAGTACTTC.

The chain links TRBV7-3 to TRBJ2-3; TRBD2 matches 13 bases. The CDR3 length is 16 residues. Germline V gives CDR1 SGHTA, CDR2 FQGTGA. The trim removed 4 bases at V and 3 bases at J, leaving 4 bases unmatched. The CDR3 DNA reads as TGTGCCAGCAGCTACAAGGGACTAGCGGGAACAGATACGCAGTATTTT. This gives the protein CASSYKGLAGTDTQYF.

The J gene is TRBJ2-7, the V gene TRBV2, with 7 positions matching TRBD1. In germline, CDR1 is SNHLY, CDR2 FYNNEI. CDR3 size: 13 residues. V lost 7 bases and J lost 5; bases outside the gene matches: 8. CDR3 loop: CASTQTGINEQYF. Here the CDR3 DNA reads TGTGCCAGCACCCAGACAGGGATCAACGAGCAGTACTTC.

The V gene is TRBV14, the J gene TRBJ1-3, with 11 bases matching TRBD1. The V gene's germline CDR1 is SGHDN and CDR2 FVKESK. V gave up 5 bases and J gave up 4 bases; unmatched junction bases: 4. This CDR3 contains 15 residues. CDR3 bases: TGTGCCAGCAGCGTCGGACAGGGGGCAGGAAACACCATATATTTT. This translates into CASSVGQGAGNTIYF.

The chain recombines TRBV18 with TRBJ2-7; 10 bases are shared with TRBD1. The CDR3 loop spans 15 amino acids. Germline V gene lookup returns CDR1 KGHSH and CDR2 LQKENI. J gave up 6 bases and V 3 bases, and 8 bases lay outside the gene matches. The DNA for the CDR3 is TGTGCCAGCTCACCTACCCCGGACAGGGGGTCCGAGCAGTACTTC. As protein: CASSPTPDRGSEQYF.

The gene calls are TRBV28 and TRBJ1-2; 7 nucleotides align to TRBD1. The germline gives CDR1 MDHEN, CDR2 SYDVKM. The CDR3 consists of 16 residues. J was trimmed by 0 bases and V by 5 bases; bases with no gene match: 9. The CDR3 region has the DNA TGTGCCAGCAGTCCCGTAGACAGGGAAACTAACTATGGCTACACCTTC. Encoded protein: CASSPVDRETNYGYTF.

The chain uses TRBV7-2 and TRBJ1-4; D remains ambiguous. The germline V and J ends were trimmed by 4 bases and 4 bases, with 13 bases remaining between them. Germline CDR1 is SGHTA and CDR2 is FQGNSA. This CDR3 is built from 15 residues. CDR3 sequence reads: CASSYPVGNNEKLFF. In nucleotides, the CDR3 is TGTGCCAGCAGCTATCCGGTCGGGAATAATGAAAAACTGTTTTTT.

This clone has only one observation. The genes are TRBV28 and TRBJ1-3; D is perhaps TRBD1 (5 bases). V lost 7 bases to trimming and J lost 4 bases, with 14 bases between them. From germline, CDR1 is MDHEN and CDR2 SYDVKM. CDR3 size: 14 residues. The CDR3 here is CASTGSGGGNTIYF. The CDR3 bases are TGTGCCAGCACAGGATCCGGGGGGGGAAACACCATATATTTT.

This clone was counted once. This rearrangement joins TRBV5-5 to TRBJ2-5; 11 bases are a match to TRBD2. CDR1 is SGHKS and CDR2 is YYEKEE in the germline V gene (reference sequence). The CDR3 length is 15 residues. Trimming at V came to 4 bases and at J to 5 bases, leaving 7 bases not matched to a gene. Here the CDR3 reads CASSPAGTSGETQYF. CDR3 nucleotide sequence: TGTGCCAGCAGCCCCGCCGGGACTAGCGGCGAGACCCAGTACTTC.

This chain uses TRBV5-1 with TRBJ1-2, with 7 nucleotides matching TRBD1. Germline loops: CDR1 SGHRS, CDR2 YFSETQ. The CDR3 length is 16 residues. Trimming removed 3 bases from V and 4 bases from J; junction bases left unmatched: 12. The CDR3 DNA sequence: TGCGCCAGCAGCTCAGAGACAGGGTTGAGTCTCTATGGCTACACCTTC. It specifies CASSSETGLSLYGYTF.

This clone has only a few counts. V and J are TRBV28 and TRBJ1-5; 9 bases align to TRBD1. Germline loops: CDR1 MDHEN, CDR2 SYDVKM. The CDR3 runs 14 residues. Losses at the gene ends were 8 bases for V and 4 bases for J; bases not matched to a gene: 6. The CDR3 loop is CASQTGGTNQPQHF. CDR3 nucleotide sequence: TGTGCCAGCCAGACAGGGGGTACTAATCAGCCCCAGCATTTT.

The V gene is TRBV2, the J gene TRBJ2-3, with D possibly matching TRBD1 (5 bases). Trimming removed 7 bases at V and 0 bases at J, with 20 bases between. This CDR3 spans 17 amino acids. In germline, CDR1 is SNHLY, CDR2 FYNNEI. CDR3 sequence: CASIMTGERGSTDTQYF. The CDR3 nucleotides read TGTGCCAGCATTATGACTGGGGAAAGGGGAAGCACAGATACGCAGTATTTT.